This TCR beta chain was sequenced during a study of T cell responses to AZD1222 COVID-19 vaccine. Study-level points and caveats: Clonal diversity was possibly underestimated; the donors were predominantly white British and more often female. Spike-specific TCR breadth and depth were elevated following two AZD1222 doses. The span of vaccine-associated CD4 TCRs extended across spike, with dominance at 160-218 and 743-854. As reported, nearly half of all spike-specific TCRs target variant regions that are unmutated.

A remark on this clone: What it recognizes is unknown.

Clones were read by immunoSEQ multiplex PCR, and TCRdb kept only the in-frame ones, dropping some. The table shows some 140,000 clones, with approximately 87% occurring only once. Between the trimmed V and J ends, which lost 8 bases and 0 bases, there was a span of 10 bases. CDR3 length: 13 amino acids. CDR1 and CDR2 (germline): MNHEY, SVGAGI. The J gene is TRBJ1-1, the V gene TRBV6-5; D gene ambiguous. This sequence originates from an adult in good health. Here the sequenced sample was peripheral blood, taken on day 0 of MenACWY control vaccination. CDR3 in DNA: TGTGCCAGCCGGAGGGCGATGAACACTGAAGCTTTCTTT. This gives the protein CASRRAMNTEAFF.